This T cell receptor (beta chain) was identified in a study of CD8 T cells in ankylosing spondylitis. General study points: A TCR beta motif of seven or eight highly homologous variants appeared characteristic of ankylosing spondylitis blood. Disease-associated clones were reportedly significantly overrepresented in matched ankylosing spondylitis synovial fluid.

TCRdb passed the 5' RACE reads through MiXCR, listing each CDR3 protein once. Of about 260,000 distinct CDR3 sequences in the sample, roughly a quarter were seen once. The germline CDR1 and CDR2 sequences are SQVTM and ANQGSEA. Trimming shortened V by 4 bases and J by 4 bases, and 14 bases separated the two germline ends. This CDR3 contains 14 residues. This clonotype was seen ten or more times. Its matching antigen is unknown. This clonotype was sampled from a male donor with ankylosing spondylitis or in good health (not recorded which). The J gene is TRBJ2-1, the V gene TRBV29-1, with D perhaps TRBD1 (5 bases). The sample was blood, either unsorted or a sorted T cell fraction (not recorded which). CDR3 region: CSVGGRANYNEQFF. The CDR3 region has the DNA TGCAGCGTTGGCGGCAGGGCGAATTACAATGAGCAGTTCTTC.